This T cell receptor beta chain was documented in a study of blood T cell repertoires in COVID-19. Looking at the study overall: Some COVID-19 samples were acute and others convalescent; all came from the United States, Italy and Spain. In each case, the material was cDNA or gDNA derived from T cells, B-cell-depleted T cells, or PBMCs.

The length of the CDR3 is 16 residues. J lost 3 bases, V lost 5 bases, and 4 bases had no gene match. Germline loops: CDR1 SGHNT, CDR2 YYREEE (reference sequence). Per the original data handling: It was from reference gene primer amplification that nucleated cell counts were estimated. Data came from immunoSEQ multiplex PCR; TCRdb stores just in-frame clones and leaves some out. V, J and clone size were drawn from that table, and D and trimming were deduced from the DNA. The table has around 220,000 clones, around 82% seen once. This chain uses TRBV5-4 with TRBJ2-3, with 15 bases fitting TRBD2. Sequencing used peripheral blood. The sequence derives from an elderly woman with active or convalescent COVID-19. Here the CDR3 reads CASSRGLAGGTDTQYF. CDR3 sequence (DNA): TGTGCCAGCAGTCGAGGACTAGCGGGGGGGACAGATACGCAGTATTTT.